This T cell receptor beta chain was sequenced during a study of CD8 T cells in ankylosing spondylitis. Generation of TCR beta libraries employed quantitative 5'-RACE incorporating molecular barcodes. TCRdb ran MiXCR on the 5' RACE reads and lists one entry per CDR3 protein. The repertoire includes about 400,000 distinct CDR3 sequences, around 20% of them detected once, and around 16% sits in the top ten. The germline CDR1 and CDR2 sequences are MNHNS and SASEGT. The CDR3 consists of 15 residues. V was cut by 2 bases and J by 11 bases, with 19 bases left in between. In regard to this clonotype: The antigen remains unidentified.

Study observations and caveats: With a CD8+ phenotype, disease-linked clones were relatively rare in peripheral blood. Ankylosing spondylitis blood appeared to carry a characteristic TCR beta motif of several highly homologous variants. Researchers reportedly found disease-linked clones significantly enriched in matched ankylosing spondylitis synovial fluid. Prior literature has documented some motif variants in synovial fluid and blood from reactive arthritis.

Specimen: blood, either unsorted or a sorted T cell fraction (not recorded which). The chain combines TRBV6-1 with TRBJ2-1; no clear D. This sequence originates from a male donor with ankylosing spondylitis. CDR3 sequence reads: CASSEISVRPLKQFF. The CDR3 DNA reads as TGTGCCAGCAGTGAAATCTCAGTTCGTCCTCTAAAGCAGTTCTTC.